One TCR beta chain is described in this entry. There is no known antigen for this receptor. No base qualities exist here, and no much larger clone lies one base off it. In total, roughly 670 healthy bone marrow donors made up the cohort. All cohort members were sampled while nominally healthy, although unrecorded immune exposures were likely present. The donor tested CMV seronegative, placing the donor among the 350 or so seronegative members of the cohort. A peripheral blood sample was provided by each donor, and peripheral blood mononuclear cells were used for TCR beta sequencing. The Qiagen DNeasy Blood Extraction Kit was used to extract genomic DNA from the blood cell samples. The CDR3 numbers 15 residues from cysteine through phenylalanine. Only the CDR3 DNA stays, 45 bases, in frame from base 1. From a lookup of the germline V gene (reference sequence), CDR1 and CDR2 are MNHEY and SMNVEV. The junction carries 20 bases between V and J, which are trimmed by 5 bases and 9 bases respectively.

The data were obtained in a study of cytomegalovirus exposure and HLA in healthy donors (dated by TCRdb to about 2017). In terms of the full investigation: An earlier analysis of fewer than 750 of the donors reported around 280 Gb of sequence data and about 120 million unique TCR beta sequences obtained from 150 million to 200 million T cells. Using immunosequencing, the study profiled T cell repertoires from 500 to 800 subjects and related those repertoires to cytomegalovirus serostatus. About 300 gigabases of sequencing data and 78 million or so unique TCR sequences were included in an early release covering over 600 HLA-typed donors. Among around 400 genotyped donors of the cohort, an average of approximately 220,000 unique TCR beta nucleotide sequences was sequenced per donor, of which 15% to 20% were non-productive. In a later genetic analysis, genome-wide SNP genotypes for about three fifths of the 666 donors were used, and that subset was treated as a discovery cohort. Every discovery cohort repertoire had been produced on one sequencing platform. Typing coverage differed by locus: A, B, C, DRB1 and DQB1 were typed in roughly 620-630 donors, DQA1 in about 500, DPA1 in some 600, and DPB1 in 472. In addition to the first cohort of 650 to 750 subjects, a separate validation cohort of 130 or so different subjects was used. HLA typing covered class I and class II loci at four-digit resolution. Of the 350 to 450 genotyped donors, 75% to 85% were placed in the genetic ancestry cluster associated with self-reported Caucasian donors. Rather than drawing on any new phenotypic data, the later analysis identified candidate immune exposures from TCR beta sequences and the way those sequences occurred across donors. In a later analysis, previously published TCR beta repertoires from about 640 donors were re-analyzed and high-resolution HLA genotyping was added so that TCR occurrence patterns could be studied. Alongside the repertoire data, information on donor age, sex, ethnicity and CMV serostatus was compiled. An earlier analysis of nearly 600 of the donors applied high-throughput TCR beta sequencing to assess whether each TCR beta V gene segment acted as functional or pseudogenic. High-throughput TCR immunosequencing, statistical association of individual TCRs with disease status, and machine learning were combined to predict cytomegalovirus infection status. Roughly 5 DR-DQ haplotypes were handled as single units for association and clustering, since linkage in the cohort was strong. The aim of the study was to test whether cataloging public T cell receptors could identify signatures of past pathogen exposure. The study at large found these results: CMV serostatus was the only immune exposure information available for the cohort. The study gave a list of around 170 TCR beta chains associated with cytomegalovirus. In a later genetic analysis, a missense DCLRE1C variant was associated with V-gene and J-gene trimming of TCR beta chains, and the association was replicated in an independent cohort. This cohort had only TCR beta chains sequenced, and the lack of alpha or paired-chain data limited which features could be detected. According to a later analysis, parvovirus B19, influenza, CMV and Epstein-Barr virus appeared linked to several top co-occurrence clusters. In a later analysis, some 17,000 TCR beta sequences were associated with specific HLA alleles at a false discovery rate of 0.05. In vitro tests confirmed that a few of the cytomegalovirus-associated TCR beta chains recognize cytomegalovirus antigens. Some IMGT-functional V segments, including TRBV6-2 and TRBV6-3, could not be told apart with the 87-base-pair reads, so those segments were excluded. A later genetic analysis reported fewer N-insertions in productive TCRs among donors in an Asian-associated ancestry cluster than the roughly 700-donor mean. Presence/absence analyses assumed roughly uniform sequencing depth across donors, an assumption that may not hold. In an earlier analysis of some 540 of the donors, most TCR beta V segments appeared in productive rearrangements about 90% or about 30% of the time, broadly matching IMGT annotations. A further reported finding was that TCR beta sequences accurately predicted the HLA-A and HLA-B alleles for most subjects in the first cohort. Correlated functional status among segregating V segments might be attributable to linkage disequilibrium, but an unknown experimental factor could not be ruled out. According to a later analysis, most CMV-associated TCR beta chains appeared to be HLA-restricted, and the HLA associations seemed to be driven largely by CMV exposure. Strong co-occurrence of HLA alleles, especially DR and DQ, made assigning TCR associations to individual alleles difficult. HLA typing was unavailable for some donors at each locus, so association tests used only the typed subset. Across donors, most TCR sequences were observed very rarely, whereas some public TCRs were present in many individuals. A cluster of highly shared sequence variants was judged likely to be a technical artifact of the sequencing pipeline. Compared with equally common non-associated chains, HLA-associated TCR beta chains in a later analysis were more clonally expanded and had lower generation probabilities. The earlier analysis of approximately 540 of the donors excluded about 16 rarely observed V segments, including chromosome 9 orphons, because counts were too low. It was suggested by the authors that the approach could potentially be generalized to other disease states and immunological phenotypes. Cytomegalovirus status was reported to be diagnosed by the classifier with high specificity and sensitivity in both the original and validation cohorts. According to a later analysis, TCR association rates differed among HLA loci, with DRB1 alleles showing the most associated TCRs and HLA-C alleles showing the fewest.

Library creation used the immunoSEQ multiplex PCR assay. For the multiplex PCR, a mixture combining 60 forward primers for TCR Vbeta segments and 13 reverse primers for TCR Jbeta segments was used. The CDR3 region of rearranged TCR beta genes was amplified from genomic DNA with a multiplex PCR assay. The amplified TCR beta libraries were sequenced on the Illumina HiSeq System as 87-base-pair reads. The study's processing was this. Across the roughly 670 repertoires, a later analysis counted 60 million to 90 million unique TCR beta chains, 9.5 million to 12 million of which were shared by at least two donors. Raw reads were error-corrected and collapsed into unique sequences by a nearest-neighbor algorithm in which closely related sequences were merged to remove PCR and sequencing errors. CDR3 sequences were aligned to IMGT reference sequences to assign V, D and J gene segments. For a sequence to be retained, at least a six-nucleotide match to both a V gene segment and a J gene segment was required. Rearrangements were called productive when the CDR3 lacked stop codons and stayed in frame with V and J; all others were non-productive. CDR3 was defined by IMGT convention, running from the second conserved V-encoded cysteine to the conserved J-encoded phenylalanine. In an earlier analysis of roughly 610 of the donors, sequences lacking an unambiguous match to a single V gene segment were excluded. An earlier analysis of 587 of the donors classified V segments as functional when productive rearrangements were above 56.7% and as segregating when the standard deviation between donors was above 5%. A statistical classification framework was built for diagnosing cytomegalovirus status from the catalog of TCR beta chain sequences. In a later analysis, TCR nucleotide sequences were compared against IMGT/GENE-DB human TR gene sequences so that V and J genes could be assigned. The TCRdist pipeline was used in a later analysis to assign CDR3 sequences and most-parsimonious VDJ recombination scenarios. In a later analysis, every TCR beta chain was defined by the combination of its CDR3 amino acid sequence and its V-gene family, and reads without a unique V-gene family were dropped. As a way to deal with suspected cross-contamination and a sequencing artifact, a later analysis dropped 592 nucleotide sequences that were highly shared and had low generation probability. A later analysis calculated a clonal expansion index for each public chain from normalized within-repertoire ranks of inferred template counts. In a later analysis, generation probabilities were computed using a VDJ recombination model fitted to out-of-frame rearrangements, and the results were checked against IGoR. In a later analysis, TCR-TCR, TCR-HLA and TCR-CMV co-occurrence was scored with hypergeometric tests, and a repertoire-size bias correction was applied to TCR pairs. A later analysis estimated false discovery rates by permuting HLA or CMV assignments 20 times. A later analysis grouped co-occurring TCRs with DBSCAN, adding TCRdist sequence similarity when clustering within HLA-allele-positive subsets. Repertoires with fewer than 30,000 or more than 120,000 public chains, plus five repertoires with anomalous nucleotide sharing, were excluded from co-occurrence clustering. Not all clones reach the TCRdb copy of this immuneACCESS table, which keeps in-frame sequences only. Checked studies attribute under half of the gap to unresolved V genes and leave the rest unexplained. That table furnishes V, J and clone size, whereas the DNA furnished D and trimming. A total of hundreds of thousands of clones appear in this sample, around 80% of them only once. 2.9% of the sample is held by the ten biggest clonotypes.

The rearranged chain carries TRBV27 and TRBJ2-1; tentative D gene TRBD2, with 5 bases matching. Material for sequencing was PBMCs. The receptor was isolated from a man aged 30 to 39 in good health and CMV-seronegative. The DNA reads TGTGCCAGCAGTCGTCCCGGACTGGCCGGCGGTGAGCAGTTCTTC. It translates as CASSRPGLAGGEQFF.